The 14 T cell receptor beta chains listed next were all sequenced from one sample in a study of blood T cell repertoires in COVID-19. Using immunoSEQ multiplex PCR, the repertoire was profiled, and TCRdb retains in-frame clones only, with some absent. The sample lists about 130,000 clones, roughly nine tenths occurring once. The sequenced material came from peripheral blood. The receptors originated from a man aged 45-60 years with active COVID-19.

V is TRBV2 and J is TRBJ1-1; no clear D gene. This CDR3 has 13 amino acids. Germline assignment: CDR1 SNHLY and CDR2 FYNNEI. Trimming pared 4 bases from V and 1 base from J, leaving 7 bases between. The CDR3: CASSGQENTEAFF. The CDR3 bases are TGTGCCAGCAGTGGGCAAGAGAACACTGAAGCTTTCTTT.

The V call is TRBV7-8, the J call TRBJ2-3, with D tentatively TRBD2 (5 bases). Germline V CDR1 and CDR2: SGHVS, FQNEAQ. Deletions cut 5 bases from V and 3 bases from J, with 15 bases between. CDR3 size: 15 residues. Here the CDR3 reads CASSPVMAGTDTQYF. CDR3 nucleotide sequence: TGTGCCAGCAGCCCGGTAATGGCGGGTACAGATACGCAGTATTTT.

V usage is TRBV5-6 and J usage is TRBJ1-1; the D gene is possibly TRBD1 (6 bases). With 4 bases removed from V and 1 base from J, the gap between germline ends came to 17 bases. Germline V gene sequence: CDR1 SGHDT, CDR2 YYEEEE. The CDR3 is made up of 16 amino acids. The CDR3 DNA sequence: TGTGCCAGCAGCAAATATACGGGACATACGAACACTGAAGCTTTCTTT. Translation gives CASSKYTGHTNTEAFF.

The chain carries TRBV5-4 and TRBJ2-3, with a tentative D call TRBD2 (5 bases). The CDR3 is made up of 15 amino acids. The V gene's germline CDR1 is SGHNT and CDR2 YYREEE (reference sequence). V was cut by 5 bases and J by 2 bases, with 15 bases left in between. The CDR3 sequence is CASRPQEGITDTQYF. The CDR3 DNA reads as TGTGCCAGCAGACCCCAAGAGGGTATCACAGATACGCAGTATTTT.

The chain couples TRBV10-3 to TRBJ1-5; D perhaps matches TRBD1 (5 bases). The CDR3 consists of 12 residues. Trimming took off 3 bases at V and 8 bases at J, with 8 bases between the two ends. Germline V gene data show CDR1 as ENHRY and CDR2 as SYGVKD. CDR3 sequence reads: CAISDIREPQHF. In DNA form, the CDR3 reads TGTGCCATCAGTGATATCAGGGAGCCCCAGCATTTT.

The V and J genes are TRBV5-4 and TRBJ2-1, with D possibly matching TRBD2 (5 bases). V lost 1 base, J lost 6 bases, and 11 bases lay in between. Germline V gene data show CDR1 as SGHNT and CDR2 as YYREEE (reference sequence). The CDR3 sequence is 14 residues long. The CDR3 sequence: CASSLFLASNEQFF. In nucleotides, the CDR3 is TGTGCCAGCAGCTTGTTTCTAGCATCCAATGAGCAGTTCTTC.

J is TRBJ2-2 and V is TRBV5-6; TRBD2 matches 14 bases. The CDR3 runs to 17 residues. Germline V lookup: CDR1 SGHDT, CDR2 YYEEEE. V was clipped by 4 bases and J by 5 bases; unmatched bases: 7. The CDR3 is CASSPTSGRAGTGELFF. For the CDR3, the DNA is TGTGCCAGCAGCCCGACTAGCGGGAGGGCCGGGACCGGGGAGCTGTTTTTT.

This chain links TRBV2 with TRBJ2-1, with D possibly matching TRBD2 (6 bases). V lost 8 bases and J 4 bases, leaving 9 bases between the germline ends. The CDR3 runs to 12 residues. The V gene's germline CDR1 is SNHLY and CDR2 FYNNEI. CDR3 region: CASLGGYNEQFF. The CDR3 nucleotides read TGTGCCAGCTTAGGAGGGTACAATGAGCAGTTCTTC. Looking up the rest from reference TRBV2 and TRBJ2-1 gives the full variable domain: EPEVTQTPSHQVTQMGQEVILRCVPISNHLYFYWYRQILGQKVEFLVSFYNNEISEKSEIFDDQFSVERPDGSNFTLKIRSTKLEDSAMYFCASLGGYNEQFFGPGTRLTVL.

The genes are TRBV9 and TRBJ2-2; 9 bases are a match to TRBD2. The CDR3 consists of 16 residues. CDR1 and CDR2 (germline): SGDLS, YYNGEE. Germline trimming cut 2 bases from V and 3 bases from J; bases unmatched to any gene: 5. CDR3 sequence (DNA): TGTGCCAGCAGCGTTCTAGCGGGATCCGACACCGGGGAGCTGTTTTTT. Protein: CASSVLAGSDTGELFF.

This sequence joins TRBV6-6 and TRBJ2-6, with 10 bases fitting TRBD1. The CDR3 covers 19 residues. Germline V lookup: CDR1 MNHNY, CDR2 SVGAGI (reference sequence). The trim removed 5 bases at V and 0 bases at J, leaving 10 bases unmatched. The CDR3 protein is CASSPQGTGASSGANVLTF. CDR3 in DNA: TGTGCCAGCAGTCCCCAGGGGACAGGGGCATCCTCTGGGGCCAACGTCCTGACTTTC.

The chain is built from TRBV3-1 (or the pseudogene TRBV3-2) and TRBJ2-7, with a weak D call TRBD2 (6 bases). Germline CDR1 and CDR2: LGHDT and YNNKEL (reference sequence). V lost 4 bases and J lost 6, with 16 bases in between. The CDR3 has 14 residues. CDR3 in DNA: TGTGCCAGCAGCCGCGCCGGCGGGGCTGGCGAGCAGTACTTC. It encodes CASSRAGGAGEQYF.

CDR3 sequence (DNA): TGTGCCAGCTCAGTATCCGTCCGGGACACGGAGACCCAGTACTTC. It yields the protein CASSVSVRDTETQYF. The chain links TRBV18 to TRBJ2-5, with D possibly matching TRBD1 (6 bases). Trimming removed 5 bases from V and 5 bases from J, with 18 bases in between. The germline CDR1 and CDR2 sequences are KGHSH and LQKENI. The CDR3 spans 15 residues.

The chain carries TRBV11-2 and TRBJ1-1; the D is unclear. The CDR3 has 15 residues. The V end was cut by 1 base, the J end by 2 bases, with 11 bases between. Germline CDR1 and CDR2: SGHAT and FQNNGV. The CDR3 DNA sequence: TGTGCCAGCAGCTTAGGAACAGTCTCAAACACTGAAGCTTTCTTT. Residues: CASSLGTVSNTEAFF. The full variable domain, its missing parts supplied by reference TRBV11-2 and TRBJ1-1, is EAGVAQSPRYKIIEKRQSVAFWCNPISGHATLYWYQQILGQGPKLLIQFQNNGVVDDSQLPKDRFSAERLKGVDSTLKIQPAKLEDSAVYLCASSLGTVSNTEAFFGQGTRLTVV.

The V gene is TRBV30, the J gene TRBJ1-5; D gene ambiguous. Germline CDR1 and CDR2: GTSNPN and SVGIG (reference sequence). The CDR3 is made up of 14 amino acids. Trimming removed 0 bases from V and 5 bases from J, with 11 bases in between. DNA of the CDR3: TGTGCCTGGAGTGTACGCGGGCAATATCAGCCCCAGCATTTT. This sequence encodes CAWSVRGQYQPQHF.